This T cell receptor (beta chain) was identified in a study of blood T cell repertoires in COVID-19. For the study at large: Samples of COVID-19 (acute and convalescent) were obtained from the United States, Italy and Spain. The analysed material was cDNA or gDNA that came from T cells, B-cell-depleted T cells, or PBMCs.

Per the original methods: Reference gene primer amplification in the assay estimated nucleated cell counts. The table came from immunoSEQ multiplex PCR; TCRdb's copy has only in-frame clones and leaves some out. The DNA was the basis for D and trimming; V, J and clone size are from that table. The repertoire consists of fewer than 50,000 clones, with 86% occurring once and the leading ten covering roughly 14%. This CDR3 comprises 13 residues. After removal of 8 bases from V and 5 bases from J, the junction contained 4 bases not matched to a gene. Germline CDR1 and CDR2: KGHSH and LQKENI. The sample was peripheral blood. This chain uses TRBV18 with TRBJ1-1, with 11 bases lining up with TRBD1. The sequence derives from a human donor in a cohort sampled during active COVID-19. The DNA of the CDR3 is TGTGCCAGCACCGGACAGGGGGCAACTGAAGCTTTCTTT. The encoded protein is CASTGQGATEAFF.